Below are 5 T cell receptor beta chains sequenced from a single sample in a study of response to subunit inactivated influenza vaccine. TCRdb reprocessed the RT-PCR reads via MiXCR and lists one record per CDR3 protein. The sample has roughly 500,000 distinct CDR3 sequences, 25% seen once. Sequenced material: CD4+ T cells sorted from PBMCs, taken about 5 days after vaccination. Receptor source: a man aged 50 to 60 who received an inactivated influenza vaccine.

The V gene is TRBV27, the J gene TRBJ2-7; TRBD1 agrees at 8 bases. The CDR3 is made up of 15 amino acids. Germline V gene sequence: CDR1 MNHEY, CDR2 SMNVEV (reference sequence). V dropped 0 bases and J dropped 5; count of bases not matched to a gene: 6. In nucleotides, the CDR3 is TGTGCCAGCAGTTTATCGGACAGGGAGAACCACGAGCAGTACTTC. This codes for CASSLSDRENHEQYF.

The chain has TRBV6-1 and TRBJ2-6; 7 bases agree with TRBD1. The CDR3 loop spans 18 amino acids. The ends lost 6 bases at V and 2 bases at J; junction bases unmatched: 13. Germline assignment: CDR1 MNHNS and CDR2 SASEGT. Here the CDR3 DNA reads TGTGCCAGCAGCTCCCGTGAGACAGGGATTCCTGGGGCCAACGTCCTGACTTTC. It specifies CASSSRETGIPGANVLTF.

The chain joins TRBV14 to TRBJ2-1; 7 nucleotides match TRBD2. Germline lookup yields CDR1 SGHDN and CDR2 FVKESK. J lost 0 bases, V lost 0 bases, and 5 bases had no gene match. This CDR3 has 17 amino acids. CDR3 bases: TGTGCCAGCAGCCAAGAAATTGGGGGGGGCTCCTACAATGAGCAGTTCTTC. Amino acids: CASSQEIGGGSYNEQFF.

This clonotype was seen more than once but under ten times. The chain carries TRBV5-1 and TRBJ2-1, with TRBD2 matching 8 bases. This CDR3 spans 17 amino acids. Unmatched junction bases numbered 10, after V lost 1 base and J lost 4 bases. The germline CDR1 and CDR2 sequences are SGHRS and YFSETQ. The CDR3 DNA reads TGCGCCAGCAGCTTGTACGTTGGGACTAGAGCTTACAATGAGCAGTTCTTC. Translated: CASSLYVGTRAYNEQFF.

This clonotype was detected a few times. The J gene is TRBJ1-1, the V gene TRBV5-1; TRBD1 matches 11 bases. The ends lost 4 bases at V and 6 bases at J; junction bases unmatched: 5. The germline V gene encodes CDR1 SGHRS and CDR2 YFSETQ. The CDR3 runs to 14 residues. The CDR3: CASSNGQGAAEAFF. CDR3 in DNA: TGCGCCAGCAGCAACGGACAGGGGGCCGCTGAAGCTTTCTTT.